This T cell receptor (beta chain) is drawn from a study of post-analysis software for immune sequencing data. Study context: Relapsing-remitting, secondary progressive and progressive-relapsing multiple sclerosis were all included among the disease courses. The study's findings and limits: About five TRBV segments, including TRBV5-6, TRBV5-1 and TRBV20-1, were more frequent in patients than controls. Strong co-clustering by F measure linked samples that shared a preparation batch.

Remarks on this clonotype: Its specificity is not known.

Germline-derived CDR1 and CDR2 are ENHRY and SYGVKD. Germline trimming cut 2 bases from V and 2 bases from J; bases unmatched to any gene: 5. The CDR3 is 16 residues long. Carried by the TCR beta cDNA libraries were unique molecular identifiers. TCRdb re-analysed the PCR reads in MiXCR, keeping a single row per CDR3 protein. The sample shows roughly 540,000 distinct CDR3 sequences, around 34% of them seen only once. The TCR was taken from a girl aged 2-17 years with multiple sclerosis. The material sequenced was blood. J is TRBJ2-3 and V is TRBV10-3; TRBD2 matches at 9 bases. The CDR3 DNA sequence: TGTGCCATCAGTGAGAGTCTAGCGGGGAACACAGATACGCAGTATTTT. Its protein product is CAISESLAGNTDTQYF.